A single sample gave rise to the 23 T cell receptor beta chains below, sequenced in a study of blood T cells in healthy people across ages. A sample-barcoded 5' primer and a J-beta primer mix were used in a second PCR of about 6 to 11 cycles. TCRdb recomputed calls from the 5' RACE reads with MiXCR, one row per CDR3 protein. The sample carries roughly 700,000 distinct CDR3 sequences, just under 25% recorded once. Another study also made use of these data, one on T cells of mothers and their children.

Source material: blood. The origin of the receptors is a boy between 10 and 17 years old in good health.

This clonotype was seen a handful of times. A junction end diverges from the germline sequence, so it may reflect a read error. The chain joins TRBV10-2 to TRBJ2-7, with 9 bases matching TRBD2. Germline assignment: CDR1 WSHSY and CDR2 SAAADI. The CDR3 is 15 amino acids. DNA of the CDR3: TGCGCCAGCAGCGAGTTCGGGACTAGCCTTAACGAGCAGTACTTC. Protein: CASSEFGTSLNEQYF.

Ten or more counts support this clonotype. The V and J genes are TRBV12-3 or TRBV12-4 and TRBJ2-3, with D hard to call. The CDR3 consists of 13 residues. The V gene lost 5 bases and the J gene lost 0 bases, with 6 bases spanning the gap. This chain's CDR3 is CASSQDSTDTQYF. The CDR3 DNA sequence: TGTGCCAGCAGTCAAGACAGCACAGATACGCAGTATTTT.

This chain links TRBV20-1 with TRBJ2-5, with TRBD2 matching 7 bases. The end of the DNA is better explained by TRBJ2-7, so the J call may be wrong. Germline-derived CDR1 and CDR2 are DFQATT and SNEGSKA (reference sequence). The CDR3 loop spans 15 amino acids. CDR3 in DNA: TGCAGTGCGGTTTGGGCGGGAGCGGGATCCTACGAGCAGTACTTC. It yields the protein CSAVWAGAGSYEQYF.

The chain joins TRBV5-4 to TRBJ2-1; the match to TRBD2 covers 14 bases. This CDR3 has 16 residues. The V segment lost 0 bases and the J segment 8 bases; nucleotides outside the gene matches: 4. Germline CDR1 is SGHNT and CDR2 is YYREEE (reference sequence). CDR3 loop: CASSLGLAGGPDEQFF. The CDR3 DNA follows: TGTGCCAGCAGCTTGGGACTAGCGGGAGGGCCTGATGAGCAGTTCTTC.

The V and J genes are TRBV29-1 and TRBJ1-2; 7 nucleotides agree with TRBD1. After removal of 0 bases from V and 6 bases from J, the junction contained 4 bases not matched to a gene. The germline CDR1 and CDR2 sequences are SQVTM and ANQGSEA. The CDR3 extends over 13 amino acids. CDR3 region: CSVEDWDSDGYTF. In DNA form, the CDR3 reads TGCAGCGTTGAAGATTGGGACAGTGATGGCTACACCTTC.

This clonotype was seen more than once but under ten times. This chain connects TRBV18 to TRBJ2-5; D unresolved. Near its end, the DNA agrees better with TRBJ2-7, so the J call may be wrong. CDR1 KGHSH and CDR2 LQKENI come from the germline V gene. The CDR3 runs to 15 residues. The CDR3: CASSLDPPPGDEQYF. Written as DNA, the CDR3 is TGTGCCAGCTCACTCGACCCGCCACCAGGCGACGAGCAGTACTTC.

This chain connects TRBV7-2 to TRBJ1-2, with TRBD1 matching over 10 bases. J lost 7 bases, V lost 6 bases, and 5 bases had no gene match. The CDR3 is 13 amino acids. CDR1 SGHTA and CDR2 FQGNSA come from the germline V gene. CDR3 loop: CASRGTGASGYTF. As DNA, the CDR3 is TGTGCCAGCAGAGGGACAGGGGCGTCTGGCTACACCTTC.

This clonotype occurred many times. The chain recombines TRBV27 with TRBJ1-4; D not certain. This CDR3 is built from 11 residues. Trimming cost V 6 bases and J 10 bases, with 9 bases left between them. CDR1 is MNHEY and CDR2 is SMNVEV in the germline V gene (reference sequence). This CDR3 is CASSSLGKLFF. CDR3 DNA: TGTGCCAGCAGCTCCCTGGGAAAACTGTTTTTT.

The rearrangement uses TRBV28 and TRBJ2-5, with 9 nucleotides matching TRBD2. TRBJ2-1 explains the end of the DNA better; the J call may be wrong. Per germline, CDR1 MDHEN and CDR2 SYDVKM. CDR3 length: 15 residues. CDR3: CASSPRLADSNEQFF. The CDR3, as DNA: TGTGCCAGCAGCCCGCGACTAGCGGATTCGAATGAGCAGTTCTTC.

This clonotype has only a few counts. J is TRBJ1-1 and V is TRBV6-1; 8 bases align to TRBD1. Germline assignment: CDR1 MNHNS and CDR2 SASEGT. The CDR3 runs to 16 residues. Trimming took 5 bases from V and 2 from J; bases not matched to a gene: 10. CDR3 in amino acids: CASSLTGQGFNTEAFF. CDR3 nucleotides: TGTGCCAGCAGTCTTACTGGACAGGGATTTAACACTGAAGCTTTCTTT.

The V call is TRBV2, the J call TRBJ2-5, with 15 bases that match TRBD2. The CDR3 is 17 amino acids. Germline-derived CDR1 and CDR2 are SNHLY and FYNNEI. Trimming removed 10 bases from V and 5 bases from J; junction bases left unmatched: 14. The CDR3, as DNA: TGTGCCATAAGAGGGGGACTAGCGGGGGGCCACAGCGAGACCCAGTACTTC. It codes for CAIRGGLAGGHSETQYF.

The chain recombines TRBV12-3 or TRBV12-4 with TRBJ1-1; D remains ambiguous. The CDR3 consists of 13 residues. The germline V and J ends were trimmed by 6 bases and 0 bases, with 8 bases remaining between them. The CDR3 here is CASRAALNTEAFF. The DNA for the CDR3 is TGTGCCAGCAGGGCGGCCTTGAACACTGAAGCTTTCTTT.

The rearrangement joins TRBV28 to TRBJ2-7, with D uncertain. This CDR3 has 13 amino acids. Deletions cut 6 bases from V and 0 bases from J, with 9 bases between. Germline CDR1 is MDHEN and CDR2 is SYDVKM. The DNA for the CDR3 is TGTGCCAGCAGACGGCCCAGCTCCTACGAGCAGTACTTC. Its protein is CASRRPSSYEQYF.

Only one count was recorded for this clonotype. The chain couples TRBV12-3 or TRBV12-4 to TRBJ2-5; 7 bases map to TRBD2. This CDR3 contains 15 residues. V dropped 7 bases and J dropped 2; count of bases not matched to a gene: 10. The CDR3 is CASTLGVGGQETQYF. DNA of the CDR3: TGTGCCAGCACCTTGGGTGTGGGAGGGCAAGAGACCCAGTACTTC.

This clonotype was counted ten times or more. The chain is built from TRBV9 and TRBJ1-2; no clear D. The V gene's germline CDR1 is SGDLS and CDR2 YYNGEE. CDR3 size: 15 residues. V was shortened by 4 bases and J by 6 bases, with 19 bases between the two germline ends. CDR3 sequence (DNA): TGTGCCAGCAGCCCTCAACTGAGGGCGTTCGATGGCTACACCTTC. Translation gives CASSPQLRAFDGYTF.

CDR3 amino acids: CASTPKGGNEQFF. CDR3 bases: TGTGCCAGCACCCCGAAGGGGGGAAATGAGCAGTTCTTC. V and J are TRBV7-9 and TRBJ2-1; D may be TRBD1 or TRBD2 (6 bases each). The CDR3 is made up of 13 amino acids. V lost 7 bases and J 7 bases, leaving 14 bases between the germline ends. CDR1 and CDR2 from the germline V gene are SEHNR and FQNEAQ (reference sequence).

This clonotype showed up just a few times. The chain uses TRBV27 and TRBJ1-5; D possibly corresponds to TRBD1 (5 bases). Trimming shortened V by 0 bases and J by 7 bases, and 10 bases separated the two germline ends. This CDR3 has 14 amino acids. Per germline, CDR1 MNHEY and CDR2 SMNVEV (reference sequence). DNA of the CDR3: TGTGCCAGCAGTTTATCAGGGGACGGCCAGCCCCAGCATTTT. Its translation is CASSLSGDGQPQHF.

The count of this clonotype is one. V usage is TRBV7-9 and J usage is TRBJ1-1; D is perhaps TRBD1 (5 bases). Between the trimmed V and J ends, which lost 11 bases and 6 bases, there was a span of 19 bases. The CDR3 sequence is 13 residues long. Looked up from germline, CDR1 is SEHNR and CDR2 is FQNEAQ (reference sequence). The CDR3 loop is CAGQGSLHPEAFF. CDR3 in DNA: TGTGCCGGCCAGGGCTCCCTACACCCTGAAGCTTTCTTT.

CDR3 in amino acids: CASSHIGEGHRGYSYEQYF. For the CDR3, the DNA is TGTGCCAGCAGCCACATAGGGGAGGGGCACAGGGGCTATTCCTACGAGCAGTACTTC. V gene TRBV7-9 combines with J gene TRBJ2-7; D possibly uses TRBD1 or TRBD2 (7 bases each). The CDR3 covers 19 residues. Germline assignment: CDR1 SEHNR and CDR2 FQNEAQ (reference sequence). V lost 5 bases to trimming and J lost 1 base, with 27 bases between them.

The J gene is TRBJ2-1, the V gene TRBV20-1, with 8 bases fitting TRBD1. Judging by the DNA end, TRBJ2-7 fits better; the J call may be wrong. Per germline, CDR1 DFQATT and CDR2 SNEGSKA (reference sequence). There are 14 residues in the CDR3. Written as DNA, the CDR3 is TGCAGTGCTGCCCCCGGACAGGGAGGCTACGAGCAGTACTTC. Translating gives CSAAPGQGGYEQYF.

This chain connects TRBV4-1 to TRBJ1-2; the D is unclear. There are 16 residues in the CDR3. V shed 0 bases and J shed 2 bases, with 13 bases lying between them. Germline assignment: CDR1 MGHRA and CDR2 YSYEKL. The chain's CDR3 is CASSQDRWGGNYGYTF. The CDR3 region has the DNA TGCGCCAGCAGCCAAGACCGGTGGGGAGGGAACTATGGCTACACCTTC.

The chain recombines TRBV5-6 with TRBJ2-1, with TRBD1 matching 8 bases. CDR1 and CDR2 from the germline V gene are SGHDT and YYEEEE. J gave up 8 bases and V 4 bases, and 14 bases lay outside the gene matches. This CDR3 comprises 16 residues. This CDR3 is CASSGRPWTGLDEQFF. Here the CDR3 DNA reads TGTGCCAGCAGCGGGCGACCGTGGACAGGGCTCGATGAGCAGTTCTTC.

This clonotype has just a few counts. The chain links TRBV4-1 to TRBJ2-6; no firm D call. CDR3 length: 15 amino acids. The ends were cut back, 3 bases at V and 0 bases at J, with 6 bases in the middle. Germline lookup yields CDR1 MGHRA and CDR2 YSYEKL. The CDR3 DNA sequence: TGCGCCAGCAGCCACCTCGCCTCTGGGGCCAACGTCCTGACTTTC. It specifies CASSHLASGANVLTF.